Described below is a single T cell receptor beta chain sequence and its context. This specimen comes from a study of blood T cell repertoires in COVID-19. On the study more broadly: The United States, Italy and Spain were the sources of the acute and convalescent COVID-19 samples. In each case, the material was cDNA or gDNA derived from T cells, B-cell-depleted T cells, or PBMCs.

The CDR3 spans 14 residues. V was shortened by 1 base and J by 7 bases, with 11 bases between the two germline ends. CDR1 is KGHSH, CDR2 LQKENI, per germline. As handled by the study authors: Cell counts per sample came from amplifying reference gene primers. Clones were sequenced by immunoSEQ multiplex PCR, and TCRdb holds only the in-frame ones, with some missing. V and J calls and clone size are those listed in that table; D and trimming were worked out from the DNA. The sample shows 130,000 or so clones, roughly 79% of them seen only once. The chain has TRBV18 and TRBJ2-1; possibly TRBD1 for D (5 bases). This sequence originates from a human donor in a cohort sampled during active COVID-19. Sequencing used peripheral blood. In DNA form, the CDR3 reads TGTGCCAGCTCACCACAGGGGCCCTTTAATGAGCAGTTCTTC. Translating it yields CASSPQGPFNEQFF.